This T cell receptor beta chain is drawn from a study of T-cell memory formation after mild COVID-19 (dated by TCRdb to the early 2020s). Regarding the research as a whole: TCR sequence clusters from the two donors were found to be largely donor specific. In two donors, T-cell clones that expanded and contracted after mild COVID-19 were followed by sequencing TCRalpha and TCRbeta repertoires longitudinally. The cohort was made up of two young adult volunteers, one female and one male, who were previously healthy. What the work shows at the level of the full study, not this receptor alone: Only a couple of mild cases were covered in the study, and larger cohorts including severe cases with pre-infection samples were considered necessary. Contracting CD4+ clones appeared mostly in the CM and EM memory subsets, whereas CD8+ clones were enriched in EMRA. Some responding clones were found in pre-infection memory, which suggests that pre-existing cross-reactive memory T cells took part in the SARS-CoV-2 response. Clones that contracted from day 15 to 85 showed balanced CD4/CD8 phenotypes, whereas a second wave of clones that expanded from day 15 to 37 leaned towards CD4+. The second-wave clones that peaked on day 37 were not confirmed to be SARS-CoV-2 specific.

The CDR1 and CDR2 encoded by the germline V gene (reference sequence) are MNHEY and SMNVEV. V loses 2 bases, J loses 3 bases, and the germline ends lie 20 bases apart. The CDR3 has 18 amino acids, counting the end cysteine and phenylalanine. Of the read, only the CDR3 DNA is kept; its 54 bases are in frame from base 1. The sequencer was an Illumina NovaSeq 6000. TCRalpha and TCRbeta cDNA libraries were built by 5'RACE with constant-segment primers, adding sample barcodes and unique molecular identifiers. RNA was extracted from every sample with Trizol reagent. The libraries were amplified in two PCR steps, and the second step added a second sample barcode and Illumina TruSeq adapters. Sequencing of libraries was performed on an Illumina NovaSeq with 2 x 150 bp paired-end reads. The paper's processing steps were these. The reads were demultiplexed and collapsed into UMI-guided consensus sequences using migec v1.2.7. Using mixcr v2.1.11, the UMI consensuses were aligned to TRA and TRB V and J templates and assembled into clonotypes. A clonotype was counted as expanded or contracted only when both edgeR and NoisET called the clonotype significant, with the noise models trained on biological replicates. For edgeR calls, the cutoffs were a false discovery rate-adjusted p below 0.01 and a log2 fold-change threshold of 1. As an exploratory analysis of dynamics, max-normalized trajectories of the 1000 most abundant clonotypes were examined by PCA with hierarchical clustering. The CD4 or CD8 phenotype of responding clones was assigned using the separately sequenced CD4+ and CD8+ repertoires. TCRdb took the public reads, trimmed them with fastp at Q25, ran MiXCR for clone calling and kept in-frame beta chains. Rows with a matching CDR3 protein are joined into one entry that keeps the most common DNA and genes. V and J calls and clone size were set by TCRdb, not the authors. The sample contains a few hundred thousand distinct CDR3 sequences, 24% of them found a single time. The ten top clones hold around 9.5% of the sample.

Ficoll-Paque density gradient centrifugation was used to isolate PBMCs. This clonotype was counted a few times. Its antigen target is currently unknown. It has no much larger one-base neighbor in the sample; base qualities were not kept. Sequencing input: PBMCs or a T cell subset sorted from them (not recorded which). The TCR was taken from an adult woman who had mild COVID-19 (a few samples of this study predate the infection). The sample titles of this study are shuffled in the database, so cell type and time point are left out; the donor was told from shared clones. Recombination joined TRBV27 with TRBJ1-5; the D gene lacks a confident call. For the CDR3, the sequence is CASSLGPPGVLDNQPQHF. The sequenced DNA: TGTGCCAGCAGTTTAGGGCCCCCGGGAGTGTTGGACAATCAGCCCCAGCATTTT.